Listed here are 18 T cell receptor beta chains from one sample, sequenced in a study of OX40 agonist ivuxolimab in advanced cancers. Only in-frame clones appear in the TCRdb table, and some are missing; sequencing was by immunoSEQ multiplex PCR. The repertoire holds around 90,000 clones, with roughly 87% as singletons. This specimen consisted of CD4+ or CD8+ T cells sorted from blood, obtained in a trial of the OX40 agonist ivuxolimab. The receptors stem from an adult with an advanced solid tumor such as melanoma, head and neck, liver or kidney cancer.

The table lists this clone with a few counts. The chain uses TRBV30 and TRBJ1-2; TRBD1 matches at 7 bases. Germline assignment: CDR1 GTSNPN and CDR2 SVGIG (reference sequence). Trimming cost V 3 bases and J 5 bases; bases outside gene matches: 12. The CDR3 length is 15 residues. The CDR3 DNA follows: TGTGCCTGGAGCGTACCTACAGGGGCGGGGTATGGCTACACCTTC. Protein sequence: CAWSVPTGAGYGYTF.

This clone was recorded once. This chain links TRBV7-9 with TRBJ1-3, with 11 bases lining up with TRBD1. CDR1 is SEHNR, CDR2 FQNEAQ, per germline (reference sequence). CDR3 size: 15 residues. Trimming cost V 5 bases and J 3 bases; bases outside gene matches: 3. CDR3 in DNA: TGTGCCAGCAGCCGGGGACAGGGGGATGGAAACACCATATATTTT. It encodes CASSRGQGDGNTIYF.

This sequence joins TRBV7-2 and TRBJ2-3, with 9 positions matching TRBD1. CDR1 and CDR2 (germline): SGHTA, FQGNSA. The CDR3 spans 15 residues. V was pared by 5 bases and J by 1 base, with 4 bases of the junction left unmatched. The CDR3 DNA follows: TGTGCCAGCAGCCTGAGGACAGGGGGCACAGATACGCAGTATTTT. Protein product: CASSLRTGGTDTQYF.

There are a few counts of this clone. The DNA for the CDR3 is TGCGCCAGCAGCCAAGTAGGCGGGCGCTACGAGCAGTACTTC. This gives the protein CASSQVGGRYEQYF. The V gene is TRBV4-1, the J gene TRBJ2-7; a possible D gene is TRBD2 (5 bases). The V gene's germline CDR1 is MGHRA and CDR2 YSYEKL. The germline V and J ends were trimmed by 1 base and 3 bases, with 10 bases remaining between them. This CDR3 has 14 amino acids.

In this sample, this clone turned up once. The chain recombines TRBV6-4 with TRBJ1-2; D perhaps matches TRBD1 (6 bases). Trimming stripped 6 bases from V and 0 bases from J, with 14 bases between. Germline V gene data show CDR1 as MRHNA and CDR2 as SNTAGT. The CDR3 length is 15 residues. The CDR3 spells CASRPGAGANYGYTF. The CDR3 DNA reads as TGTGCCAGCAGGCCAGGGGCGGGCGCTAACTATGGCTACACCTTC.

This chain links TRBV4-1 with TRBJ2-7; tentatively, D is TRBD1 (5 bases). V lost 1 base to trimming and J lost 4 bases, with 11 bases between them. The CDR3 covers 14 residues. From germline, CDR1 is MGHRA and CDR2 YSYEKL. This CDR3 reads CASSQATGTYEQYF. The CDR3 DNA reads TGCGCCAGCAGCCAAGCCACAGGAACTTACGAGCAGTACTTC.

The chain carries TRBV4-2 and TRBJ1-2; 8 nucleotides line up with TRBD1. Germline CDR1 and CDR2: LGHNA and YNFKEQ. The J segment lost 4 bases and the V segment lost 3 bases, leaving 7 bases of the junction unmatched. This CDR3 has 15 amino acids. The CDR3 region is CASSQRTGFTYGYTF. As DNA, the CDR3 is TGTGCCAGCAGCCAGCGGACAGGGTTCACCTATGGCTACACCTTC.

The chain recombines TRBV2 with TRBJ2-7; perhaps TRBD1 as D (6 bases). V was cut by 4 bases and J by 5 bases, with 18 bases left in between. The CDR3 is 15 amino acids. Germline V gene sequence: CDR1 SNHLY, CDR2 FYNNEI. CDR3 nucleotide sequence: TGTGCCAGCAGTGTAATCAGGGGCCTGGGGAACGAGCAGTACTTC. Its protein is CASSVIRGLGNEQYF. Variable domain in full (rest from reference TRBV2 and TRBJ2-7): EPEVTQTPSHQVTQMGQEVILRCVPISNHLYFYWYRQILGQKVEFLVSFYNNEISEKSEIFDDQFSVERPDGSNFTLKIRSTKLEDSAMYFCASSVIRGLGNEQYFGPGTRLTVT.

The rearrangement links TRBV7-2 to TRBJ2-2; D may be TRBD1 (7 bases). Trimming took off 3 bases at V and 4 bases at J, with 21 bases between the two ends. CDR1 is SGHTA, CDR2 FQGNSA, per germline. There are 18 residues in the CDR3. CDR3 sequence (DNA): TGTGCCAGCAGCTTGATCTCCCCGACAGGGAGGATCACCGGGGAGCTGTTTTTT. It encodes CASSLISPTGRITGELFF.

V usage is TRBV5-1 and J usage is TRBJ2-1, with 11 bases fitting TRBD2. Looked up from germline, CDR1 is SGHRS and CDR2 is YFSETQ. The CDR3 is made up of 15 amino acids. The ends lost 5 bases at V and 2 bases at J; junction bases unmatched: 3. The CDR3, as DNA: TGCGCCAGCAGGAGTAGCGGGGGGGCCTACAATGAGCAGTTCTTC. Amino acids: CASRSSGGAYNEQFF. Looking up the rest from reference TRBV5-1 and TRBJ2-1 gives the full variable domain: KAGVTQTPRYLIKTRGQQVTLSCSPISGHRSVSWYQQTPGQGLQFLFEYFSETQRNKGNFPGRFSGRQFSNSRSEMNVSTLELGDSALYLCASRSSGGAYNEQFFGPGTRLTVL.

The chain combines TRBV6-6 with TRBJ2-7, with 7 bases matching TRBD1. Germline V gene data show CDR1 as MNHNY and CDR2 as SVGAGI (reference sequence). Trimming cost V 10 bases and J 2 bases; bases outside gene matches: 8. The CDR3 sequence is 13 residues long. This CDR3 reads CATRDSVAYEQYF. CDR3 bases: TGTGCCACCCGGGACAGTGTAGCCTACGAGCAGTACTTC.

The CDR3 is CASSLAPSSGTQYF. CDR3 DNA: TGCGCCAGCAGCTTGGCCCCCTCCTCGGGGACCCAGTACTTC. The chain carries TRBV5-1 and TRBJ2-5; D remains ambiguous. This CDR3 comprises 14 residues. The germline gives CDR1 SGHRS, CDR2 YFSETQ. V was shortened by 0 bases and J by 7 bases, with 13 bases between the two germline ends.

The J gene is TRBJ1-4, the V gene TRBV5-1, with D possibly TRBD1 on 5 matching bases. Trimming removed 4 bases from V and 2 bases from J, with 9 bases in between. The length of the CDR3 is 14 residues. Germline V gene sequence: CDR1 SGHRS, CDR2 YFSETQ. The CDR3 region is CASSQGATNEKLFF. CDR3 sequence (DNA): TGCGCCAGCAGCCAAGGGGCCACTAATGAAAAACTGTTTTTT.

This chain links TRBV4-3 with TRBJ2-5; 8 bases fit TRBD2. Trimming cost V 1 base and J 2 bases; bases outside gene matches: 9. This CDR3 has 17 residues. Germline V gene lookup returns CDR1 LGHNA and CDR2 YSLEER. The CDR3 is CASSQARGGLPQETQYF. The DNA for the CDR3 is TGCGCCAGCAGCCAAGCCCGCGGGGGGCTTCCTCAAGAGACCCAGTACTTC.

The genes are TRBV30 and TRBJ2-5; 9 bases map to TRBD1. Germline CDR1 and CDR2: GTSNPN and SVGIG (reference sequence). V lost 1 base to trimming and J lost 5 bases; unmatched junction nucleotides: 8. The CDR3 totals 15 residues. CDR3 DNA: TGTGCCTGGAGTGGCGGGACAGGGTCGGGCGAGACCCAGTACTTC. Translation gives CAWSGGTGSGETQYF.

This clone was seen a handful of times. This chain uses TRBV4-1 with TRBJ1-2; D gene uncertain. CDR3 length: 14 residues. Between the trimmed V and J ends, which lost 6 bases and 4 bases, there was a span of 15 bases. The germline V gene encodes CDR1 MGHRA and CDR2 YSYEKL. The CDR3 coding sequence is TGCGCCAGCAGTCCTCCGGCCGGGGTCTATGGCTACACCTTC. It yields the protein CASSPPAGVYGYTF.

The CDR3 sequence: CASSPSGHYGYTF. For the CDR3, the DNA is TGTGCCAGCAGCCCCTCGGGTCACTATGGCTACACCTTC. The genes are TRBV7-3 and TRBJ1-2; D remains ambiguous. V dropped 5 bases and J dropped 3 bases, with 10 bases sitting between them. The CDR3 is 13 amino acids. Looked up from germline, CDR1 is SGHTA and CDR2 is FQGTGA.

The count of this clone is one. V is TRBV2 and J is TRBJ2-3; TRBD2 matches 10 bases. Germline loops: CDR1 SNHLY, CDR2 FYNNEI. J was trimmed by 1 base and V by 6 bases; bases with no gene match: 7. The CDR3 is 16 amino acids. CDR3 amino acids: CASRGQTSGGTDTQYF. The CDR3 nucleotides are TGTGCCAGCAGGGGCCAAACTAGCGGGGGCACAGATACGCAGTATTTT.